Each of the 5 T cell receptor beta chains below was sequenced from the same sample in a study of tumor-infiltrating lymphocytes in primary liver carcinoma. Germline DNA was also extracted, and blood RNA was taken from unsorted whole blood. Starting material of 450 to 550 ng total RNA yielded TCR beta cDNA via a constant-region primer. Amplification in three nested multiplex PCR rounds with slightly modified ARM-PCR gave rise to TCR beta libraries. The first two PCR rounds used TRBV1-TRBV30 primers with a Cbeta primer, roughly 10 cycles each. TCRdb reprocessed the multiplex PCR reads with MiXCR, giving one entry per CDR3 protein. The data contain 250,000 to 400,000 distinct CDR3 sequences, about 62% of them singletons. The sequencing sample was made of peripheral blood. The receptors here all came from a man in his forties with primary liver carcinoma and hepatitis B virus infection.

J is TRBJ1-1 and V is TRBV7-9, with TRBD1 matching 7 bases. Germline-derived CDR1 and CDR2 are SEHNR and FQNEAQ (reference sequence). V was clipped by 5 bases and J by 4 bases; unmatched bases: 10. The CDR3 has 15 amino acids. In DNA, the CDR3 is TGTGCCAGCAGCGTGACAGGGTTCGCGGGCACTGAAGCTTTCTTT. Its translation is CASSVTGFAGTEAFF.

The V and J genes are TRBV21-1 and TRBJ2-5; TRBD2, the table's D call, was not compared with the DNA. TRBV21-1 corresponds to a pseudogene. CDR3 size: 14 residues. CDR3 amino acids: CASSNRVLDETQYF. The CDR3 DNA is TGTGCCAGCAGCAATAGAGTACTAGACGAGACCCAGTACTTC.

In the case of this clonotype: A single base separates this from a much larger clone, so it may be a read error. The CDR3 DNA reads as TGTGCCAGCACCTCCATGAGGGGTACCGGGGAGCAGTTTTTT. Its translation is CASTSMRGTGEQFF. The chain employs TRBV12-3 or TRBV12-4 and TRBJ2-2; either TRBD1 or TRBD2 may fit D (5 bases each). The CDR3 extends over 14 amino acids.

A note on this clonotype: This sequence may be a read error, since a much larger clone differs from it by one base. V is TRBV6-6 and J is TRBJ1-3, with D uncertain. In germline, CDR1 is MNHNY, CDR2 SVGAGI (reference sequence). The CDR3 runs 15 residues. The CDR3 nucleotides read TGTGCCAGCAATTACCTGGTGGGATCTGGAAACACCATATATTTT. Translation: CASNYLVGSGNTIYF.

Worth noting for this clonotype: A read error may be the cause here, since a much bigger clone is one base away. The CDR3 does not end in the conserved phenylalanine or tryptophan, so this is likely a read error. V and J are TRBV5-6 and TRBJ2-7; TRBD2 agrees at 8 bases. There are 14 residues in the CDR3. The germline CDR1 and CDR2 sequences are SGHDT and YYEEEE. V was pared by 1 base and J by 5 bases, with 5 bases of the junction left unmatched. The CDR3 is CASSLIAGTDEQYI. DNA of the CDR3: TGTGCCAGCAGCTTGATAGCGGGAACAGACGAGCAGTACATC.